This T cell receptor beta chain was identified in a study of T-cell memory formation after mild COVID-19. Study-wide background: TCR clustering was largely donor specific. Points from the study as a whole: Certain responding clones were present in pre-infection memory, suggesting participation of cross-reactive memory.

Germline V gene data show CDR1 as DFQATT and CDR2 as SNEGSKA (reference sequence). Between the trimmed V and J ends, which lost 4 bases and 6 bases, there was a span of 9 bases. The CDR3 covers 12 residues. Constant-segment-primed 5'RACE gave TCR alpha and TCR beta cDNA libraries with sample barcodes and UMIs. TCRdb called the 5' RACE reads again in MiXCR, with one record for every CDR3 protein. The repertoire holds some 120,000 distinct CDR3 sequences, 15% to 20% seen once, with approximately 5.2% in the top ten. Points on this clonotype: Its antigen is still unknown.

This receptor was obtained from a man aged 18 to 29 who had mild COVID-19 (a few samples of this study predate the infection). Cell type and time point are not known. V and J are TRBV20-1 and TRBJ2-2; D ambiguous. Sequenced sample: PBMCs or a T cell subset sorted from them (not recorded which). DNA for the CDR3: TGCAGTGCTAACTTCGACCCCGGGGAGCTGTTTTTT. The encoded protein is CSANFDPGELFF.